This paragraph reports one T cell receptor beta chain. What it recognizes is unknown. The data are from a study of T cell responses to AZD1222 COVID-19 vaccine. The study's findings and limits: A mostly white British donor set with more females was recruited, and clonal diversity was possibly underestimated. CD4 TCRs covered the whole spike, strongest at regions 160-218 and 743-854.

Pooled together were second doses at about 4 or about 12 weeks. CDR3 size: 16 residues. Looked up from germline, CDR1 is PRHDT and CDR2 is FYEKMQ (reference sequence). V lost 3 bases to trimming and J lost 4 bases, with 13 bases between them. The data were produced by immunoSEQ multiplex PCR, yet TCRdb's version contains in-frame clones alone and is incomplete. This sample has tens of thousands of clones, with roughly four fifths found just once. Sequenced here: peripheral blood, sampled 28 days after the second AZD1222 dose. The chain recombines TRBV13 with TRBJ1-6; a weak D match, TRBD1 (6 bases). The sequence derives from an adult who received the AZD1222 COVID-19 vaccine. The CDR3 DNA reads TGTGCCAGCAGCTTGCGTCCGCAGGGGTATAATTCACCCCTCCACTTT. This gives the protein CASSLRPQGYNSPLHF.